The 25 T cell receptor beta chains below were found in one sample sequenced in a study of T-cell memory formation after mild COVID-19. TCRdb re-analysed the 5' RACE reads in MiXCR, keeping a single row per CDR3 protein. The table has 130,000 to 150,000 distinct CDR3 sequences, roughly 6.3% seen once. The specimen sequenced was PBMCs or a T cell subset sorted from them (not recorded which). These receptors were obtained from an adult woman who had mild COVID-19 (a few samples of this study predate the infection). Cell type and time point are not known.

Ten or more counts support this clonotype. The chain employs TRBV12-3 or TRBV12-4 and TRBJ2-1, with D possibly being TRBD1 (6 bases). Trimming left V 4 bases short and J 6 bases short, with 13 bases between. The CDR3 runs to 14 residues. CDR3 loop: CASSSDRPGNEQFF. In DNA form, the CDR3 reads TGTGCCAGCAGTTCCGACAGGCCGGGCAATGAGCAGTTCTTC.

Many counts were recorded for this clonotype. The chain employs TRBV5-5 and TRBJ1-6; no clear D gene. Germline V gives CDR1 SGHKS, CDR2 YYEKEE (reference sequence). CDR3 size: 16 residues. V was pared by 4 bases and J by 6 bases, with 17 bases between. CDR3 residues: CASSLSTGIVNSPLHF. DNA of the CDR3: TGTGCCAGCAGCCTTTCTACGGGCATCGTTAATTCACCCCTCCACTTT.

This clonotype has just a few counts. The CDR3: CATSDLGYGEQFF. The CDR3 DNA follows: TGTGCCACCAGTGATTTGGGCTACGGTGAGCAGTTCTTC. The chain carries TRBV24-1 and TRBJ2-1; unclear D gene. Per the germline V gene, CDR1 is KGHDR and CDR2 is SFDVKD. V lost 0 bases and J lost 9, with 8 bases in between. CDR3 length equals 13 residues.

The sample holds many counts of this clonotype. The V and J genes are TRBV21-1 and TRBJ2-5; whether TRBD1, the table's D call, matches the DNA was not checked. TRBV21-1 is marked as a pseudogene. CDR3 length equals 17 residues. CDR3 in amino acids: CASSVPQQGAEQETQYF. CDR3 coding DNA: TGTGCCAGCAGCGTCCCCCAGCAGGGGGCGGAACAAGAGACCCAGTACTTC.

This clonotype was seen repeatedly, ten times or more. The chain has TRBV12-3 or TRBV12-4 and TRBJ1-5, with D perhaps matching TRBD1 (5 bases). V dropped 5 bases and J dropped 2 bases, with 13 bases sitting between them. The length of the CDR3 is 15 residues. CDR3 DNA: TGTGCCAGCAGTGCCCAGGGTATTGGCAATCAGCCCCAGCATTTT. Translation gives CASSAQGIGNQPQHF.

This clonotype was seen repeatedly, ten times or more. The chain combines TRBV6-5 with TRBJ1-2, with 8 nucleotides matching TRBD1. In germline, CDR1 is MNHEY, CDR2 SVGAGI. V lost 6 bases to trimming and J lost 4 bases; unmatched junction nucleotides: 7. The CDR3 spans 14 residues. CDR3 sequence reads: CASRDREAGYGYTF. The DNA for the CDR3 is TGTGCCAGCAGGGACAGGGAGGCGGGCTATGGCTACACCTTC.

This clonotype was counted many times. The chain uses TRBV6-1 and TRBJ2-5, with 11 bases identical to TRBD1. CDR1 and CDR2 (germline): MNHNS, SASEGT. Trimming cost V 6 bases and J 5 bases; bases outside gene matches: 5. CDR3 length: 14 amino acids. CDR3 protein: CASREDRGRETQYF. CDR3 bases: TGTGCCAGCAGAGAGGACAGGGGGCGTGAGACCCAGTACTTC.

The chain recombines TRBV6-1 with TRBJ2-7; D is perhaps TRBD2 (6 bases). The germline gives CDR1 MNHNS, CDR2 SASEGT. The CDR3 covers 14 residues. Trimming cost V 5 bases and J 2 bases, with 13 bases left between them. The CDR3 here is CASSSGSLTYEQYF. The DNA of the CDR3 is TGTGCCAGCAGTAGCGGGTCCCTCACCTACGAGCAGTACTTC.

The chain carries TRBV20-1 and TRBJ2-3, with TRBD2 matching over 8 bases. The CDR3 runs 16 residues. Germline CDR1 is DFQATT and CDR2 is SNEGSKA (reference sequence). With 0 bases clipped from V and 3 bases from J, the junction kept 8 bases outside the gene matches. CDR3 in amino acids: CSARDPSGRETDTQYF. Written as DNA, the CDR3 is TGCAGTGCTAGAGATCCCAGCGGGAGAGAGACAGATACGCAGTATTTT.

This clonotype showed up many times. CDR3 region: CASRIQHWDYEQYF. The CDR3 coding sequence is TGCGCCAGCAGGATCCAACATTGGGATTACGAGCAGTACTTC. This chain connects TRBV5-1 to TRBJ2-7; D is ambiguous. The V end lost 5 bases, the J end lost 4 bases, and 16 bases lay between the germline ends. The CDR3 contains 14 residues. Per germline, CDR1 SGHRS and CDR2 YFSETQ.

Many counts were recorded for this clonotype. DNA for the CDR3: TGTGCCAGCAGCTATTGGGAGGGCGAGCAGTACTTC. As protein: CASSYWEGEQYF. V gene TRBV7-3 combines with J gene TRBJ2-7; the match to TRBD2 covers 7 bases. After removal of 4 bases from V and 6 bases from J, the junction contained 3 bases not matched to a gene. Germline values: CDR1 SGHTA, CDR2 FQGTGA. The CDR3 covers 12 residues.

This clonotype was counted a few times. V is TRBV6-6 and J is TRBJ1-1; a possible D gene is TRBD1 (5 bases). This CDR3 spans 15 amino acids. V gave up 6 bases and J gave up 2 bases, with 16 bases separating them. Germline CDR1 and CDR2: MNHNY and SVGAGI (reference sequence). The CDR3 sequence is CASSTDSNRNTEAFF. CDR3 bases: TGTGCCAGCAGCACAGACAGTAATCGAAACACTGAAGCTTTCTTT.

The chain recombines TRBV2 with TRBJ1-2, with 10 bases identical to TRBD1. This CDR3 has 15 residues. Germline V gives CDR1 SNHLY, CDR2 FYNNEI. The V gene end was trimmed by 4 bases and the J gene end by 4 bases; junction bases not matched to a gene: 6. For the CDR3, the DNA is TGTGCCAGCAGTGGAATCCGGACAGGGGGCTATGGCTACACCTTC. As protein: CASSGIRTGGYGYTF. Variable domain in full (rest from reference TRBV2 and TRBJ1-2): EPEVTQTPSHQVTQMGQEVILRCVPISNHLYFYWYRQILGQKVEFLVSFYNNEISEKSEIFDDQFSVERPDGSNFTLKIRSTKLEDSAMYFCASSGIRTGGYGYTFGSGTRLTVV.

This clonotype was counted only a few times. The rearrangement links TRBV6-5 to TRBJ2-7; TRBD2 agrees at 7 bases. The germline V gene has CDR1 MNHEY and CDR2 SVGAGI. J gave up 0 bases and V 5 bases, and 7 bases lay outside the gene matches. This CDR3 contains 15 residues. The CDR3 nucleotides read TGTGCCAGCAGTCGGGGACTACCGAACTCCTACGAGCAGTACTTC. It yields the protein CASSRGLPNSYEQYF.

This clonotype has a handful of counts. For the CDR3, the DNA is TGCAGTGCTAGAACTAGCGGGGGGCTACGGATCAGCGAGCAGTACTTC. Protein: CSARTSGGLRISEQYF. The J gene is TRBJ2-7, the V gene TRBV20-1; 12 positions match TRBD2. Unmatched junction bases numbered 11, after V lost 2 bases and J lost 6 bases. CDR3 length: 16 amino acids. Per germline, CDR1 DFQATT and CDR2 SNEGSKA (reference sequence).

This clonotype was picked up many times. The chain employs TRBV25-1 and TRBJ2-5, with D maybe TRBD1 (5 bases). Trimming left V 5 bases short and J 1 base short, with 11 bases between. The CDR3 extends over 14 amino acids. Germline V gene data show CDR1 as MGHDK and CDR2 as SYGVNS. CDR3 coding DNA: TGTGCCAGCAGTCGCGCAGGGCCCCAAGAGACCCAGTACTTC. Amino acid sequence: CASSRAGPQETQYF.

This clonotype was picked up a small number of times. V and J are TRBV4-1 and TRBJ2-7; D ambiguous. This CDR3 is built from 14 residues. Germline CDR1 reads MGHRA; CDR2 reads YSYEKL. V lost 0 bases and J 1 base, leaving 7 bases between the germline ends. CDR3 nucleotide sequence: TGCGCCAGCAGCCAAGATCCCGGATCCTACGAGCAGTACTTC. Translation: CASSQDPGSYEQYF.

Note on this clonotype: Germline and junction disagree at one end, which may indicate a read error. This chain joins TRBV6-2 or TRBV6-3 and TRBJ2-5; 9 bases match TRBD2. Per germline, CDR1 MNHEY and CDR2 SVGEGT. CDR3 size: 13 residues. The CDR3 spells CDSSQSGGKTQYF. The CDR3 region has the DNA TGTGACAGCAGTCAAAGCGGGGGGAAGACCCAGTACTTC.

Many counts were recorded for this clonotype. The chain joins TRBV20-1 to TRBJ1-1; tentatively, D is TRBD1 (6 bases). The CDR3 consists of 12 residues. Germline V lookup: CDR1 DFQATT, CDR2 SNEGSKA (reference sequence). Trimming cost V 6 bases and J 11 bases, with 19 bases left between them. The CDR3 DNA reads TGCAGTGCCCCCGAGCAGGGGTTGAAGGCTTTCTTT. It translates to CSAPEQGLKAFF.

By sample fraction, this clonotype is medium-sized. The rearrangement joins TRBV5-1 to TRBJ2-7; 15 bases line up with TRBD2. V lost 4 bases to trimming and J lost 7 bases; unmatched junction nucleotides: 9. The CDR3 runs 16 residues. Germline lookup yields CDR1 SGHRS and CDR2 YFSETQ. The CDR3 sequence: CASSPAGTSGGNEQYF. The CDR3 DNA reads TGCGCCAGCAGCCCCGCCGGGACTAGCGGGGGGAATGAGCAGTACTTC.

The genes are TRBV15 and TRBJ2-1, with D hard to call. V was pared by 1 base and J by 1 base, with 5 bases between. Germline lookup yields CDR1 LNHNV and CDR2 YYDKDF (reference sequence). The CDR3 spans 14 residues. The CDR3 sequence is CATSRGDSYNEQFF. Here the CDR3 DNA reads TGTGCCACCAGCAGAGGGGATTCCTACAATGAGCAGTTCTTC.

This clonotype was counted ten times or more. The chain couples TRBV5-5 to TRBJ2-1; 12 bases match TRBD2. J gave up 9 bases and V 2 bases, and 6 bases lay outside the gene matches. Germline CDR1 reads SGHKS; CDR2 reads YYEKEE (reference sequence). The CDR3 extends over 15 amino acids. CDR3 DNA sequence: TGTGCCAGCAGCTTTCTAGCGGGGGGGCCGGGTGAGCAGTTCTTC. Its translation is CASSFLAGGPGEQFF.

At least ten counts were recorded for this clonotype. For the CDR3, the DNA is TGCAGTGCTAGCGCATCGGTTGCCTACGAGCAGTACTTC. Its translation: CSASASVAYEQYF. The V and J genes are TRBV20-1 and TRBJ2-7; no clear D. Trimming took 3 bases from V and 2 from J, leaving 11 bases between them. This CDR3 has 13 residues. The germline CDR1 and CDR2 sequences are DFQATT and SNEGSKA (reference sequence).

This clonotype showed up many times. This sequence joins TRBV29-1 and TRBJ2-7, with 12 bases that match TRBD2. The trim removed 5 bases at V and 2 bases at J, leaving 1 base unmatched. This CDR3 is 13 amino acids long. CDR1 SQVTM and CDR2 ANQGSEA come from the germline V gene. The CDR3 DNA sequence: TGCAGCGTTAGGACTAGCGGGGCCTACGAGCAGTACTTC. It encodes CSVRTSGAYEQYF.

This clonotype was seen more than once but under ten times. This chain joins TRBV11-2 and TRBJ1-5; maybe TRBD1 (5 bases). Between the trimmed V and J ends, which lost 0 bases and 6 bases, there was a span of 12 bases. Germline assignment: CDR1 SGHAT and CDR2 FQNNGV. This CDR3 comprises 15 residues. CDR3 nucleotide sequence: TGTGCCAGCAGCTTAGATCGGGGGTCAAGTCAGCCCCAGCATTTT. Translation: CASSLDRGSSQPQHF. Filled out from reference TRBV11-2 and TRBJ1-5, the complete variable domain reads EAGVAQSPRYKIIEKRQSVAFWCNPISGHATLYWYQQILGQGPKLLIQFQNNGVVDDSQLPKDRFSAERLKGVDSTLKIQPAKLEDSAVYLCASSLDRGSSQPQHFGDGTRLSIL.